The 10 T cell receptor beta chains below were found in one sample sequenced in a study of blood T cells in healthy people across ages. Next came a second PCR, run for 7 to 11 cycles, which used a sample-barcoded 5' primer along with a J-beta primer mix. TCRdb reprocessed the 5' RACE reads via MiXCR and lists one record per CDR3 protein. The sample carries 800,000 to 950,000 distinct CDR3 sequences, 25% to 30% recorded once. This sample also appeared in a second study, on T cells of mothers and their children.

Sample: blood. The source is a woman aged 40-49 years in good health.

This clonotype appeared a single time. An end of the junction differs from the germline gene, which may be a read error. This chain uses TRBV5-1 with TRBJ2-7; the match to TRBD2 covers 10 bases. The length of the CDR3 is 16 residues. Germline V gene sequence: CDR1 SGHRS, CDR2 YFSETQ. The CDR3 DNA is TGCGCCAGCAGCTTGGAGGTTAGCGGGGGGTCCTACGAGCGGTACTTC. This sequence encodes CASSLEVSGGSYERYF.

This clonotype was detected many times. This rearrangement joins TRBV5-5 to TRBJ1-5; 10 positions match TRBD1. Germline trimming cut 4 bases from V and 5 bases from J; bases unmatched to any gene: 6. Per germline, CDR1 SGHKS and CDR2 YYEKEE (reference sequence). This CDR3 spans 15 amino acids. This CDR3 reads CASSPMDRGDQPQHF. CDR3 DNA: TGTGCCAGCAGCCCAATGGACAGGGGGGATCAGCCCCAGCATTTT.

This clonotype turned up a few times. The CDR3 DNA reads as TGCAGCGTTGTTCAGTCAGCCGATCAGCCCCAGCATTTT. This gives the protein CSVVQSADQPQHF. This rearrangement joins TRBV29-1 to TRBJ1-5, with unresolved D. The CDR3 sequence is 13 residues long. Germline V lookup: CDR1 SQVTM, CDR2 ANQGSEA. With 4 bases removed from V and 5 bases from J, the gap between germline ends came to 12 bases.

This clonotype turned up a few times. The chain recombines TRBV12-3 or TRBV12-4 with TRBJ1-1; TRBD1 might be the D (5 bases). The CDR3 sequence is 12 residues long. Trimming shortened V by 6 bases and J by 7 bases, and 12 bases separated the two germline ends. CDR3 amino acids: CASRATVSEAFF. The CDR3 nucleotides read TGTGCCAGCAGGGCGACAGTAAGTGAAGCTTTCTTT.

This clonotype was counted many times. V usage is TRBV4-3 and J usage is TRBJ1-2; D is undetermined. CDR3 length: 15 amino acids. V lost 0 bases to trimming and J lost 3 bases, with 11 bases between them. Germline assignment: CDR1 LGHNA and CDR2 YSLEER. CDR3 residues: CASSQEAAYDYGYTF. The CDR3 coding sequence is TGCGCCAGCAGCCAAGAAGCAGCGTATGACTATGGCTACACCTTC.

The V gene is TRBV20-1, the J gene TRBJ2-7, with 10 bases aligning to TRBD1. This CDR3 is built from 14 residues. V lost 5 bases to trimming and J lost 5 bases; unmatched junction nucleotides: 9. The germline CDR1 and CDR2 sequences are DFQATT and SNEGSKA (reference sequence). CDR3 region: CSALSGTGENEQYF. Here the CDR3 DNA reads TGCAGTGCTTTATCCGGGACAGGGGAAAACGAGCAGTACTTC.

This chain uses TRBV15 with TRBJ2-5, with D possibly being TRBD1 or TRBD2 (5 bases each). The CDR3 runs to 15 residues. Germline V gene data show CDR1 as LNHNV and CDR2 as YYDKDF (reference sequence). Trimming removed 5 bases at V and 11 bases at J, with 24 bases between. The CDR3 bases are TGTGCCACCAGCGTCCGGGGCGGCGGATACAATGAGCAGTACTTC. Protein: CATSVRGGGYNEQYF.

This clonotype was counted ten times or more. The V gene is TRBV6-1, the J gene TRBJ1-1; possible D gene TRBD1, 6 bases. Germline V gene lookup returns CDR1 MNHNS and CDR2 SASEGT. This CDR3 spans 15 amino acids. V was shortened by 1 base and J by 4 bases, with 13 bases between the two germline ends. CDR3 loop: CASSEEVQGGTEAFF. The DNA for the CDR3 is TGTGCCAGCAGTGAAGAGGTACAGGGCGGCACTGAAGCTTTCTTT.

This clonotype was observed a handful of times. J is TRBJ2-5 and V is TRBV7-2, with 7 bases identical to TRBD2. The J call may be in error: the DNA end matches TRBJ2-7 better. This CDR3 is 14 amino acids long. The germline CDR1 and CDR2 sequences are SGHTA and FQGNSA. The CDR3 DNA sequence: TGTGCCAGCAGTTCTGCTAGCGGTAACTACGAGCAGTACTTC. Its protein is CASSSASGNYEQYF.

This clonotype appeared many times. This chain joins TRBV20-1 and TRBJ2-1, with a possible D match to TRBD2 (6 bases). V was pared by 5 bases and J by 10 bases, with 12 bases between. This CDR3 region has 11 residues. CDR1 and CDR2 from the germline V gene are DFQATT and SNEGSKA (reference sequence). CDR3 coding DNA: TGCAGTGCTCACCAGGCGGGGGAGCAGTTCTTC. Protein: CSAHQAGEQFF.